This T cell receptor (beta chain) was captured by sequencing in a study of blood T cell repertoires in COVID-19. Across the whole study: In each case, the material was cDNA or gDNA derived from T cells, B-cell-depleted T cells, or PBMCs.

Trimming removed 3 bases from V and 3 bases from J, with 11 bases in between. Germline CDR1 reads LNHDA; CDR2 reads SQIVND (reference sequence). The CDR3 extends over 14 amino acids. In the study's own analysis: The authors estimated nucleated cell counts from reference gene primer amplification. The method was immunoSEQ multiplex PCR; TCRdb's version includes in-frame clones alone and lacks a portion of them. The V and J calls and the clone size are those of that table, but D and trimming were determined from the DNA. The sample shows fewer than 200,000 clones, around 86% of them seen only once. The source of this sequence is a man in his forties with active or convalescent COVID-19. The chain carries TRBV19 and TRBJ2-5; tentatively, D is TRBD2 (6 bases). Sequencing was performed on peripheral blood. Here the CDR3 DNA reads TGTGCCAGTAGTATTTCCAGACTAGAAGAGACCCAGTACTTC. Protein sequence: CASSISRLEETQYF.